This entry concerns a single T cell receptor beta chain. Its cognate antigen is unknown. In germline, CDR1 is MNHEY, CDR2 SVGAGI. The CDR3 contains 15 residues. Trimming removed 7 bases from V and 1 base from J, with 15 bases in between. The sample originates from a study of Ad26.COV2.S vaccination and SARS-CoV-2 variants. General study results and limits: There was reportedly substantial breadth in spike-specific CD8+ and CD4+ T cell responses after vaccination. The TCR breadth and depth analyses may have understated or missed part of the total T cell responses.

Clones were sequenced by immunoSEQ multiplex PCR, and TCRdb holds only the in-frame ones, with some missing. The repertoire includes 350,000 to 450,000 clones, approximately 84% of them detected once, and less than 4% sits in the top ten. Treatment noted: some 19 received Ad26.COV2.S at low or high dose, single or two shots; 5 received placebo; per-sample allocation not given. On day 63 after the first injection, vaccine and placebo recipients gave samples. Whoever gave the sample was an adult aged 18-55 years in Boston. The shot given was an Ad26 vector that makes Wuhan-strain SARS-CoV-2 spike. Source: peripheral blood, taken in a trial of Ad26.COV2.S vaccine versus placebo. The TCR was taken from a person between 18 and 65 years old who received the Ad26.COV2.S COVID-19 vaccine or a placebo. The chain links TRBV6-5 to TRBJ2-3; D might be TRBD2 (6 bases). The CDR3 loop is CASTPGGVRTDTQYF. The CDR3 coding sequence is TGTGCCAGCACTCCTGGCGGGGTCCGCACAGATACGCAGTATTTT.